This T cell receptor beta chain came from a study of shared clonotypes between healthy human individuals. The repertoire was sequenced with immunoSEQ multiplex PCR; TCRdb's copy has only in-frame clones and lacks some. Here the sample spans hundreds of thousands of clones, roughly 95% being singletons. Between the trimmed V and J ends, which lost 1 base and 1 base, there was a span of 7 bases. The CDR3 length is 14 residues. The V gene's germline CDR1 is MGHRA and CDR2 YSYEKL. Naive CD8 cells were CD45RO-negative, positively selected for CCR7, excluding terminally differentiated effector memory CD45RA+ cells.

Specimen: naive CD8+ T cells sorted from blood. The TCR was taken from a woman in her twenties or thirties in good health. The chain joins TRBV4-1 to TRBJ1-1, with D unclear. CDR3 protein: CASSQVWANTEAFF. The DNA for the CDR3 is TGCGCCAGCAGCCAAGTGTGGGCGAACACTGAAGCTTTCTTT.